These 11 T cell receptor beta chains came from one sample sequenced in a study of cytomegalovirus exposure and HLA in healthy donors. The PCR used 60 Vbeta and 13 Jbeta primers. Generated by immunoSEQ multiplex PCR, the TCRdb table keeps only in-frame clones and is missing some. The sample records 170,000 or so clones, roughly 82% being singletons. Source material: PBMCs. The receptors come from a woman aged 30 to 39 in good health and CMV-seronegative.

The chain employs TRBV27 and TRBJ1-5; 7 bases agree with TRBD1. Germline V gene sequence: CDR1 MNHEY, CDR2 SMNVEV (reference sequence). J gave up 3 bases and V 3 bases, and 5 bases lay outside the gene matches. The CDR3 spans 15 residues. CDR3: CASSFRTGLNQPQHF. The CDR3 coding sequence is TGTGCCAGCAGTTTCAGGACAGGACTCAATCAGCCCCAGCATTTT.

The chain joins TRBV6-5 to TRBJ1-4; a weak D match, TRBD1 (5 bases). This CDR3 region has 14 residues. Germline loops: CDR1 MNHEY, CDR2 SVGAGI. V dropped 4 bases and J dropped 12 bases, with 18 bases sitting between them. The CDR3 DNA sequence: TGTGCCAGCAGTTGGGGCAGGGAAAGGGAAGAACTGTTTTTT. This gives the protein CASSWGREREELFF.

On this clone: At the DNA level, this CDR3 is encoded by other sequences in the same sample as well. This rearrangement joins TRBV5-4 to TRBJ1-1, with D hard to call. The V gene's germline CDR1 is SGHNT and CDR2 YYREEE (reference sequence). V was pared by 0 bases and J by 2 bases, with 8 bases between. This CDR3 region has 14 residues. The CDR3 is CASSLDSLNTEAFF. DNA of the CDR3: TGTGCCAGCAGCTTGGACAGTCTAAACACTGAAGCTTTCTTT.

The V gene is TRBV5-1, the J gene TRBJ2-2, with TRBD2 matching over 13 bases. Looked up from germline, CDR1 is SGHRS and CDR2 is YFSETQ. This CDR3 has 19 amino acids. V dropped 0 bases and J dropped 3; count of bases not matched to a gene: 8. The CDR3 DNA reads TGCGCCAGCAGCTTGGTAGGGACTAGCGGGGTCCTCCACACCGGGGAGCTGTTTTTT. Translated: CASSLVGTSGVLHTGELFF.

The chain is built from TRBV9 and TRBJ1-1; D not certain. The CDR3 runs 17 residues. Germline V gene data show CDR1 as SGDLS and CDR2 as YYNGEE. The V end lost 0 bases, the J end lost 8 bases, and 23 bases lay between the germline ends. The CDR3 DNA sequence: TGTGCCAGCAGCGTAGATTCGGCCCCGGCAGGCATAAGGGAAGCTTTCTTT. Amino acids: CASSVDSAPAGIREAFF.

J is TRBJ2-5 and V is TRBV28; 8 bases are a match to TRBD1. V lost 3 bases and J lost 2; bases outside the gene matches: 5. This CDR3 is built from 15 residues. The germline CDR1 and CDR2 sequences are MDHEN and SYDVKM. The CDR3 bases are TGTGCCAGCAGTTTCCCCGGGACAGGTCAAGAGACCCAGTACTTC. Its protein is CASSFPGTGQETQYF. The full variable domain, completed using reference TRBV28 and TRBJ2-5, is DVKVTQSSRYLVKRTGEKVFLECVQDMDHENMFWYRQDPGLGLRLIYFSYDVKMKEKGDIPEGYSVSREKKERFSLILESASTNQTSMYLCASSFPGTGQETQYFGPGTRLLVL.

The chain carries TRBV7-2 and TRBJ2-5; 9 positions agree with TRBD1. The CDR3 totals 14 residues. CDR1 is SGHTA, CDR2 FQGNSA, per germline. J lost 5 bases, V lost 5 bases, and 6 bases had no gene match. This CDR3 reads CASSPQGARETQYF. Written as DNA, the CDR3 is TGTGCCAGCAGCCCACAGGGGGCGCGGGAGACCCAGTACTTC.

The chain has TRBV7-3 and TRBJ2-1; TRBD1 matches 10 bases. The germline CDR1 and CDR2 sequences are SGHTA and FQGTGA. Trimming at V came to 5 bases and at J to 8 bases, leaving 9 bases not matched to a gene. The CDR3 sequence is 15 residues long. CDR3 residues: CASSISPGQGYEQFF. CDR3 sequence (DNA): TGTGCCAGCAGCATCTCGCCGGGACAGGGGTATGAGCAGTTCTTC.

The chain links TRBV5-8 to TRBJ1-5; D is unclear. Trimming stripped 9 bases from V and 0 bases from J, with 16 bases between. This CDR3 spans 15 amino acids. The germline V gene has CDR1 SGHTS and CDR2 YDEGEE. The CDR3 region has the DNA TGTGCCACCTCAACGGTGAGCTTTAGCAATCAGCCCCAGCATTTT. This encodes CATSTVSFSNQPQHF.

The chain joins TRBV7-2 to TRBJ1-2; 9 bases line up with TRBD1. The V gene's germline CDR1 is SGHTA and CDR2 FQGNSA. The V and J ends lost 3 bases and 2 bases, in that order; junction bases with no gene match: 7. This CDR3 comprises 16 residues. Here the CDR3 reads CASSFLGQGINYGYTF. CDR3 bases: TGTGCCAGCAGCTTCCTCGGACAGGGGATCAACTATGGCTACACCTTC.

This clone was counted only a few times. The chain couples TRBV13 to TRBJ1-1; 7 positions match TRBD1. The germline gives CDR1 PRHDT, CDR2 FYEKMQ (reference sequence). The CDR3 contains 16 residues. J gave up 0 bases and V 1 base, and 5 bases lay outside the gene matches. The CDR3 DNA reads as TGTGCCAGCAGCTTAGCCAGACAGGGTATGAACACTGAAGCTTTCTTT. Amino acid sequence: CASSLARQGMNTEAFF. The variable domain in full, with the rest retrieved from reference TRBV13 and TRBJ1-1, is AAGVIQSPRHLIKEKRETATLKCYPIPRHDTVYWYQQGPGQDPQFLISFYEKMQSDKGSIPDRFSAQQFSDYHSELNMSSLELGDSALYFCASSLARQGMNTEAFFGQGTRLTVV.